Shown below are 5 T cell receptor beta chains from a single sample sequenced in a study of technical replicates of blood from several donors. Clones were read by immunoSEQ multiplex PCR, and TCRdb kept only the in-frame ones, dropping some. Altogether under 95,000 clones are present, approximately 94% being singletons, with the ten largest covering about 0.25%. Sequencing was carried out using T cells isolated from PBMCs. The receptors originated from a human donor in good health.

The rearrangement joins TRBV10-3 to TRBJ2-3, with a weak D call TRBD1 (6 bases). The V and J ends lost 8 bases and 8 bases respectively, with 17 bases between them. This CDR3 spans 13 amino acids. The germline V gene encodes CDR1 ENHRY and CDR2 SYGVKD. CDR3 protein: CAIGGQGGGTQYF. CDR3 sequence (DNA): TGTGCCATCGGGGGTCAAGGGGGTGGTACGCAGTATTTT.

The chain uses TRBV10-3 and TRBJ1-1; D is unclear. The CDR3 loop spans 13 amino acids. V lost 4 bases and J 3 bases, leaving 9 bases between the germline ends. Looked up from germline, CDR1 is ENHRY and CDR2 is SYGVKD. The CDR3 DNA reads TGTGCCATCAGTGGCGGCAGTTACACTGAAGCTTTCTTT. Translating it yields CAISGGSYTEAFF.

The chain uses TRBV13 and TRBJ2-7; a possible D gene is TRBD2 (6 bases). Trimming pared 5 bases from V and 7 bases from J, leaving 9 bases between. Per germline, CDR1 PRHDT and CDR2 FYEKMQ (reference sequence). CDR3 length: 11 residues. CDR3 protein: CASSPSGEQYF. CDR3 sequence (DNA): TGTGCCAGCAGCCCGAGCGGGGAGCAGTACTTC.

The chain links TRBV7-2 to TRBJ1-6; TRBD1 agrees at 7 bases. Per germline, CDR1 SGHTA and CDR2 FQGNSA. Trimming removed 5 bases from V and 8 bases from J; junction bases left unmatched: 9. This CDR3 has 15 amino acids. CDR3 amino acids: CASSTRGQTHSPLHF. The CDR3 coding sequence is TGTGCCAGCAGCACCCGGGGACAGACCCATTCACCCCTCCACTTT.

The V gene is TRBV5-5, the J gene TRBJ1-5; possibly TRBD1 for D (5 bases). V gave up 0 bases and J gave up 4 bases, with 11 bases separating them. Germline CDR1 reads SGHKS; CDR2 reads YYEKEE (reference sequence). The CDR3 consists of 15 residues. The CDR3 region has the DNA TGTGCCAGCAGCTTGGTGCCTCGGGGGAATCAGCCCCAGCATTTT. Protein product: CASSLVPRGNQPQHF.